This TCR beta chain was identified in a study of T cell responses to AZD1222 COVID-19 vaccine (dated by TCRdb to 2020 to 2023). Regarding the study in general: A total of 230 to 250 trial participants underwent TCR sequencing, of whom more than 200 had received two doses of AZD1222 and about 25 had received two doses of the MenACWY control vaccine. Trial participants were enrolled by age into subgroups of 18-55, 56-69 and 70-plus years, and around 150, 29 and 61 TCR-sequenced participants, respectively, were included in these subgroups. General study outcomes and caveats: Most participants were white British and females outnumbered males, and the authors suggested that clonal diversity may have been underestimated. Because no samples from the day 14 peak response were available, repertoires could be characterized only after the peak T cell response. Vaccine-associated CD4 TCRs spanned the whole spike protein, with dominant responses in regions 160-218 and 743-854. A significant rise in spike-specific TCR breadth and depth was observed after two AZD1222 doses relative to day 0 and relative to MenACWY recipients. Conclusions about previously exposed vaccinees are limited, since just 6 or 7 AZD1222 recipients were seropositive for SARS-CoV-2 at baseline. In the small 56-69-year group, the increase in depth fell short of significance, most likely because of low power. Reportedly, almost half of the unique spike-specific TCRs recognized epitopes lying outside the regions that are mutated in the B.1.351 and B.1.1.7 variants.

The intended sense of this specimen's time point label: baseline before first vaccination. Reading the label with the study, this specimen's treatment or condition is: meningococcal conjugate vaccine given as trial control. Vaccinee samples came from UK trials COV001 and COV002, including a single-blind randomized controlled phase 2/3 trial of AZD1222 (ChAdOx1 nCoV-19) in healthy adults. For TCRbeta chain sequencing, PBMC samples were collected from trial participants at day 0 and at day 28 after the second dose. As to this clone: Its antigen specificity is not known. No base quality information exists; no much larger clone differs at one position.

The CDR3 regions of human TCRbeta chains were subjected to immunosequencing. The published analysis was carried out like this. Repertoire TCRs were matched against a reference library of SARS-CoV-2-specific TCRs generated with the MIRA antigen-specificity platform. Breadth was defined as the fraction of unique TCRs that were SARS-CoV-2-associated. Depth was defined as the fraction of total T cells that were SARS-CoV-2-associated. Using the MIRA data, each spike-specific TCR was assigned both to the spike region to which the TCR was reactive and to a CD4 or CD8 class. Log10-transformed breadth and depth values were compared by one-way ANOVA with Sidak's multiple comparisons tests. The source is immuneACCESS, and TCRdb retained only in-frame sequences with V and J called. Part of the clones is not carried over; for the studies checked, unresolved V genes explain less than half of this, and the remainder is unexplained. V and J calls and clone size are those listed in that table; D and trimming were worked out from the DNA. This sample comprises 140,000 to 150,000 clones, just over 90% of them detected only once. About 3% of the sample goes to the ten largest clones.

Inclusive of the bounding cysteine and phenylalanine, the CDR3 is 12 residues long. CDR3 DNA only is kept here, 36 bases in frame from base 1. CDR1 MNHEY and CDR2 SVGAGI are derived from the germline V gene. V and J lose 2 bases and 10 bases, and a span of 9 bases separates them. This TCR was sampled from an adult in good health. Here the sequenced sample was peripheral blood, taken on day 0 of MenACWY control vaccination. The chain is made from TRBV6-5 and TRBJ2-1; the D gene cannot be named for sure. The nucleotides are TGTGCCAGCAGTTACGTACTTGGGGAGCAGTTCTTC. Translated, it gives CASSYVLGEQFF.